This T cell receptor (beta chain) came from a study of T cells after yellow fever vaccination. The wider study: Where fractions had low cell numbers, libraries were prepared from them with the SMART-Seq v4 Ultra Low Input RNA kit. Overall study results and limits: By day 5 rather than day 15, the secondary response had peaked, though it was weaker. The booster response re-showed most primary clones: around 95% CD4, approximately 85% CD8.

Concerning this clonotype itself: Its target is unknown.

Synthesis of TCR cDNA relied on 5'RACE template switching, which attached a universal primer site and UMIs. TCRdb re-derived calls from the 5' RACE reads in MiXCR, one entry per CDR3 protein. The sample lists roughly 250,000 distinct CDR3 sequences, 10% to 15% seen once, with about 0.54% in the top ten. Germline assignment: CDR1 LGHNA and CDR2 YSLEER. The V gene lost 0 bases and the J gene lost 5 bases, with 12 bases spanning the gap. The CDR3 is made up of 15 amino acids. The rearrangement links TRBV4-3 to TRBJ2-3; D not certain. The sample was CD4+ T cells sorted from PBMCs, taken 45 days after the yellow fever booster vaccination. The TCR sequence derives from a man in his thirties or forties who received the YFV17D yellow fever vaccine. CDR3: CASSQELGSRDTQYF. The DNA for the CDR3 is TGCGCCAGCAGCCAAGAGTTAGGGTCAAGAGATACGCAGTATTTT.